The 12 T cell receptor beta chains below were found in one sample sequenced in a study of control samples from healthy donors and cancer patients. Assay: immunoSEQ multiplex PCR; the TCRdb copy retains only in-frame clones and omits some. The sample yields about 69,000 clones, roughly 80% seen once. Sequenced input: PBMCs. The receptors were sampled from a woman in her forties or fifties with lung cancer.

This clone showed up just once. The CDR3 sequence: CASSLSRGETQYF. CDR3 sequence (DNA): TGTGCCAGCAGTTTATCCAGGGGAGAGACCCAGTACTTC. The chain uses TRBV12-3 or TRBV12-4 and TRBJ2-5; TRBD1 might be the D (6 bases). The CDR3 extends over 13 amino acids. Trimming pared 2 bases from V and 4 bases from J, leaving 8 bases between.

The CDR3 DNA follows: TGTGCCAGCTCACCACCGGCGGGCGGGGCCACTGAAGCTTTCTTT. It is translated as CASSPPAGGATEAFF. V is TRBV18 and J is TRBJ1-1; D possibly corresponds to TRBD1 (5 bases). The ends were cut back, 0 bases at V and 4 bases at J, with 12 bases in the middle. CDR1 and CDR2 (germline): KGHSH, LQKENI. CDR3 length: 15 amino acids.

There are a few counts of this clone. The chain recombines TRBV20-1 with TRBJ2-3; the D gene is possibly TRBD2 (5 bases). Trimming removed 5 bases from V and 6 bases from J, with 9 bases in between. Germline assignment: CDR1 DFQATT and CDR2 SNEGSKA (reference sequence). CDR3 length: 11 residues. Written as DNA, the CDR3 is TGCAGTGCTTCGGGGATGGATACGCAGTATTTT. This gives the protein CSASGMDTQYF.

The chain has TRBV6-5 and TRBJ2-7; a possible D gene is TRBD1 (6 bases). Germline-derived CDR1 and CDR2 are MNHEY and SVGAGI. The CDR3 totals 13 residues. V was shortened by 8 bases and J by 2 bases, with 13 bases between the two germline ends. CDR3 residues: CASRLDSTYEQYF. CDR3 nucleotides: TGTGCCAGCCGATTGGACAGTACCTACGAGCAGTACTTC.

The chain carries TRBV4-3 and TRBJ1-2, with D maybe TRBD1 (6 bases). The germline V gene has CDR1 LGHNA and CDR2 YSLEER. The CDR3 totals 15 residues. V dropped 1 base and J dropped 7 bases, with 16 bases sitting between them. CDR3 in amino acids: CASSQGGGGTSGYTF. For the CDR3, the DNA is TGCGCCAGCAGCCAAGGCGGGGGGGGGACATCTGGCTACACCTTC.

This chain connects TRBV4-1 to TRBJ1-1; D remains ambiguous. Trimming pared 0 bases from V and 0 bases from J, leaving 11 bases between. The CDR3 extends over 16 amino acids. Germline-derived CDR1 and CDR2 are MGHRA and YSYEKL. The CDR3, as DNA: TGCGCCAGCAGCCAAGACCTACCCCGTTTGAACACTGAAGCTTTCTTT. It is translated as CASSQDLPRLNTEAFF.

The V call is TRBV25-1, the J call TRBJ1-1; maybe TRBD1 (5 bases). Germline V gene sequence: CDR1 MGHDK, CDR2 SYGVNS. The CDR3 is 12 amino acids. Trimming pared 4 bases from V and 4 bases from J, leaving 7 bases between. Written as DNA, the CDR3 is TGTGCCAGCAGTGTGGGGCCCACTGAAGCTTTCTTT. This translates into CASSVGPTEAFF.

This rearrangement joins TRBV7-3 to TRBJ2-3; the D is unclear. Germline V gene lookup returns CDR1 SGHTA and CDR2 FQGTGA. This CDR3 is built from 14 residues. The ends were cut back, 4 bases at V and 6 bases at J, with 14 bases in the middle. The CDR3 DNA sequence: TGTGCCAGCAGCTCCGGGTTTACTGGCGATACGCAGTATTTT. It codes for CASSSGFTGDTQYF.

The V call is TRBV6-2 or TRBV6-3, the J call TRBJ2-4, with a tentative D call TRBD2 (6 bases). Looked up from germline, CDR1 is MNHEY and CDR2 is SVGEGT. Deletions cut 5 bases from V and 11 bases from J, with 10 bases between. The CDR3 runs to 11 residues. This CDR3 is CASSQGLVQYF. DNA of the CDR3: TGTGCCAGCAGTCAGGGACTCGTTCAGTACTTC.

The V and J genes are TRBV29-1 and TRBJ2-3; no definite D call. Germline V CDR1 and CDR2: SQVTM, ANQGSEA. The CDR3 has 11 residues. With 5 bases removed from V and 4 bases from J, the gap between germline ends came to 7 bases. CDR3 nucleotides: TGCAGCGTTCCCGATCCAGATACGCAGTATTTT. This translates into CSVPDPDTQYF.

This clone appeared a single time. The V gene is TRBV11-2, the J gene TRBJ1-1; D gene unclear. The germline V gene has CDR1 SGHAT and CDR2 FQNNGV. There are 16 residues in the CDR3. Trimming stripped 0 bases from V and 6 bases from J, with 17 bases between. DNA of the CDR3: TGTGCCAGCAGCTTAGATATAGGACTTTTGGGCGCTGAAGCTTTCTTT. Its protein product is CASSLDIGLLGAEAFF.

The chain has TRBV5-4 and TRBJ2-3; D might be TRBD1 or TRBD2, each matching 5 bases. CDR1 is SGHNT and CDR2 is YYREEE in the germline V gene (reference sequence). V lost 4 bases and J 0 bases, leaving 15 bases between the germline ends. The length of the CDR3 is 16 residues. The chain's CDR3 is CASSAGRGVSTDTQYF. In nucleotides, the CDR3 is TGTGCCAGCAGCGCTGGCCGGGGCGTTAGCACAGATACGCAGTATTTT.